This T cell receptor beta chain was retrieved from a study of blood T cell repertoires in COVID-19. Study information: The samples span acute and convalescent COVID-19 from the United States, Italy and Spain. Nucleic acid was either cDNA or gDNA, and it came from T cells, B-cell-depleted T cells, or PBMCs.

This clone was counted a few times. Germline assignment: CDR1 SGHKS and CDR2 YYEKEE (reference sequence). This CDR3 is built from 15 residues. Trimming removed 0 bases from V and 9 bases from J, with 13 bases in between. Study processing details: Reference gene primer amplification gave nucleated cell count estimates. The method was immunoSEQ multiplex PCR; TCRdb's version includes in-frame clones alone and lacks a portion of them. For V, J and clone size, that table is used; D and trimming come from the DNA. Here the sample spans about 120,000 clones, 75% to 85% being singletons. The chain has TRBV5-5 and TRBJ1-6, with D tentatively TRBD1 (5 bases). The sequence was collected from a human donor in a cohort sampled during active COVID-19. The sample taken for sequencing was peripheral blood. The CDR3: CASSLGAGQASPLHF. CDR3 in DNA: TGTGCCAGCAGCTTGGGCGCGGGGCAGGCTTCACCCCTCCACTTT.